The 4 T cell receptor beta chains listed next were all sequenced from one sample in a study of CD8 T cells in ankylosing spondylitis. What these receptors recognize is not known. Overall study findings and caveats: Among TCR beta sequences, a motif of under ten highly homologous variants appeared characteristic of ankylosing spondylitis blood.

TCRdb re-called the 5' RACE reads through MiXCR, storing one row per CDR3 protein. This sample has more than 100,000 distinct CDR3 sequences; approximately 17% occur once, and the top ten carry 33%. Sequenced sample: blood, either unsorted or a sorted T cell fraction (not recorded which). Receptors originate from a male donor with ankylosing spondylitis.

CDR3 in amino acids: CASSPSLGAGGLLGYEQYF. The DNA of the CDR3 is TGTGCCAGCAGCCCCTCCCTTGGGGCAGGGGGCCTCTTGGGCTACGAGCAGTACTTC. This rearrangement joins TRBV11-1 to TRBJ2-7; 8 bases line up with TRBD1. This CDR3 has 19 amino acids. The V gene's germline CDR1 is SGHAT and CDR2 FQDESV (reference sequence). V dropped 5 bases and J dropped 3; count of bases not matched to a gene: 21.

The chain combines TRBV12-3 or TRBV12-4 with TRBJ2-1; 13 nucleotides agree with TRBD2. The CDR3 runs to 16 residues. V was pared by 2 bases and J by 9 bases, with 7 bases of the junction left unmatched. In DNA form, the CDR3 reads TGTGCCAGCAGTTTAAGACTAGCGGGAGGCGAGTTTGAGCAGTTCTTC. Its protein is CASSLRLAGGEFEQFF.

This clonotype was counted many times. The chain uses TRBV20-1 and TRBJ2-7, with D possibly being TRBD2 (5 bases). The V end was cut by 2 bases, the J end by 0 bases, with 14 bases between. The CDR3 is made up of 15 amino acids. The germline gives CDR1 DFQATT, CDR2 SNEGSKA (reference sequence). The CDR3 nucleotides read TGCAGTGCTAGAAATCGGGCTAGCAGCTCCTACGAGCAGTACTTC. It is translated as CSARNRASSSYEQYF.

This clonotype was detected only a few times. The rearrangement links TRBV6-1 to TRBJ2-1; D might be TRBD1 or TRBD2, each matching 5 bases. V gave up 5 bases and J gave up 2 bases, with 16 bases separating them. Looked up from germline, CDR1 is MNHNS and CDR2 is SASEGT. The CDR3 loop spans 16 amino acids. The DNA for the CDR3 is TGTGCCAGCAGTCCTACCGGGACGGGGACCTACAATGAGCAGTTCTTC. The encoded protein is CASSPTGTGTYNEQFF.